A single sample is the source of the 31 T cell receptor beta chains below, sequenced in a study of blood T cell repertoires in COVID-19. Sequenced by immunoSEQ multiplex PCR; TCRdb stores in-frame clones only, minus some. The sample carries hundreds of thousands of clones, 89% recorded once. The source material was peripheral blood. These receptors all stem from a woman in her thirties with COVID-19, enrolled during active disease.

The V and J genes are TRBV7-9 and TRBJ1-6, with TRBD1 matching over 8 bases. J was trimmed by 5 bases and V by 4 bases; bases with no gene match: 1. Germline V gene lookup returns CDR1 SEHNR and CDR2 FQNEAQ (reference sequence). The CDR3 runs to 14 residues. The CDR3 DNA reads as TGTGCCAGCAGCTCGGACAGGGATAATTCACCCCTCCACTTT. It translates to CASSSDRDNSPLHF.

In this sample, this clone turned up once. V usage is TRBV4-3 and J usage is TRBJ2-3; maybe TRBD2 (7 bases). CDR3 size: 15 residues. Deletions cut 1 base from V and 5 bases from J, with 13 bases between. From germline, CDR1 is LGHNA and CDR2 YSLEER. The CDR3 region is CASSQVGGAGDTQYF. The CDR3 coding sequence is TGCGCCAGCAGCCAAGTTGGGGGGGCCGGAGATACGCAGTATTTT.

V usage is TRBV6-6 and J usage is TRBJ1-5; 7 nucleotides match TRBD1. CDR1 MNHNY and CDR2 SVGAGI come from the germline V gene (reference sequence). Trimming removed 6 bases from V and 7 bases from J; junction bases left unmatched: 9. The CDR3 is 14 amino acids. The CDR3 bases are TGTGCCAGCAGCTTCGGACAGGTTTACCAGCCCCAGCATTTT. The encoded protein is CASSFGQVYQPQHF.

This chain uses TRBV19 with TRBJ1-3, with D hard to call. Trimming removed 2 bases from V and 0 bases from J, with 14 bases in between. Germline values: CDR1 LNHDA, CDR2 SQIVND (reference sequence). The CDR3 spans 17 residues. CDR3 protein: CASSITFGRVSGNTIYF. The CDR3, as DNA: TGTGCCAGTAGTATAACCTTCGGGAGGGTCTCTGGAAACACCATATATTTT.

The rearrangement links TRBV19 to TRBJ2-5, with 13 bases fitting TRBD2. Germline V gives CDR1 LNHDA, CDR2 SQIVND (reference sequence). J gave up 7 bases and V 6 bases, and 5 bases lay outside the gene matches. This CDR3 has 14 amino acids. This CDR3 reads CASSPTSGGATQYF. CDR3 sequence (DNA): TGTGCCAGTAGCCCTACTAGCGGGGGGGCGACCCAGTACTTC.

CDR3 nucleotide sequence: TGTGCCAGCACCCTGACAGGCAGCTCCTACAATGAGCAGTTCTTC. This sequence encodes CASTLTGSSYNEQFF. The chain links TRBV6-5 to TRBJ2-1; D possibly corresponds to TRBD1 (6 bases). The length of the CDR3 is 15 residues. The ends were cut back, 7 bases at V and 0 bases at J, with 13 bases in the middle. Germline CDR1 and CDR2: MNHEY and SVGAGI.

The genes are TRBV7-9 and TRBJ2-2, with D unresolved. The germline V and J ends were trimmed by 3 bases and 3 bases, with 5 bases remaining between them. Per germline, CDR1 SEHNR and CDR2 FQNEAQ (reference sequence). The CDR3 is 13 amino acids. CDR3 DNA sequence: TGTGCCAGCAGCTTCTCTGACACCGGGGAGCTGTTTTTT. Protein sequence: CASSFSDTGELFF.

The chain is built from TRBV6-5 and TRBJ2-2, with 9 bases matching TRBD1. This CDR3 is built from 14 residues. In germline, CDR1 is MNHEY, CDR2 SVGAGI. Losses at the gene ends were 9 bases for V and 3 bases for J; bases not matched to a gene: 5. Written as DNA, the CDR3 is TGTGCCAGTCACCGGGACAGGGACACCGGGGAGCTGTTTTTT. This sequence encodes CASHRDRDTGELFF.

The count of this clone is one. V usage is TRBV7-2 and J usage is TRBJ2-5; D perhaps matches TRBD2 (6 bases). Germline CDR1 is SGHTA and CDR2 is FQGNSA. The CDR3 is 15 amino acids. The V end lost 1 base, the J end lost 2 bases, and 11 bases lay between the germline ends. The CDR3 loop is CASSLVSGVQETQYF. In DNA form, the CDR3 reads TGTGCCAGCAGCTTAGTTTCGGGGGTACAAGAGACCCAGTACTTC. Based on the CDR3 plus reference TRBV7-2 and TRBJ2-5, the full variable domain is GAGVSQSPSNKVTEKGKDVELRCDPISGHTALYWYRQSLGQGLEFLIYFQGNSAPDKSGLPSDRFSAERTGGSVSTLTIQRTQQEDSAVYLCASSLVSGVQETQYFGPGTRLLVL.

The CDR3 DNA reads as TGTGCCAGCAGCCGCGTGGGACTAGCGAGCTACGAGCAGTACTTC. Protein sequence: CASSRVGLASYEQYF. The genes are TRBV6-2 or TRBV6-3 and TRBJ2-7, with 10 bases lining up with TRBD2. The CDR3 has 15 amino acids. V shed 6 bases, J shed 3 bases, and the junction held 8 bases outside the gene matches. Looked up from germline, CDR1 is MNHEY and CDR2 is SVGEGT.

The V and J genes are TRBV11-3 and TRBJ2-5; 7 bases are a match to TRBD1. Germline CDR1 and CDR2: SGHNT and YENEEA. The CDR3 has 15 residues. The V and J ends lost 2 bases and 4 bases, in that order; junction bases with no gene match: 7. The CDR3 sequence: CASSLRDRVRETQYF. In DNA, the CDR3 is TGTGCCAGCAGCTTAAGAGACAGGGTAAGAGAGACCCAGTACTTC. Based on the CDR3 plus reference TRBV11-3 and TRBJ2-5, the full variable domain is EAGVVQSPRYKIIEKKQPVAFWCNPISGHNTLYWYLQNLGQGPELLIRYENEEAVDDSQLPKDRFSAERLKGVDSTLKIQPAELGDSAVYLCASSLRDRVRETQYFGPGTRLLVL.

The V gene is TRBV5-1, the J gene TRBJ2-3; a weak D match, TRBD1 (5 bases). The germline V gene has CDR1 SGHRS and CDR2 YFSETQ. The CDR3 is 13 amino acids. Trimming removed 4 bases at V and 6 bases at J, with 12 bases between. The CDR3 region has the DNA TGCGCCAGCAGCACCGCAGGGCCCGATACGCAGTATTTT. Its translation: CASSTAGPDTQYF.

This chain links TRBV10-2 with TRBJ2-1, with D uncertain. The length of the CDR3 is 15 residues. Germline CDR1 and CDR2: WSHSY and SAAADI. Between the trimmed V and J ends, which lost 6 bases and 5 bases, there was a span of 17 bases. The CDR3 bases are TGCGCCAGCAGAGCCTACGGCGGCAGCAACAATGAGCAGTTCTTC. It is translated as CASRAYGGSNNEQFF.

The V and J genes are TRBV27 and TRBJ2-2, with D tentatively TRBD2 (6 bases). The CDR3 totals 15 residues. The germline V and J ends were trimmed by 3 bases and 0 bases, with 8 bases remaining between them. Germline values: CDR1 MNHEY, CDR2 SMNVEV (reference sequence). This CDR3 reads CASSFTGANTGELFF. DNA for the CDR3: TGTGCCAGCAGTTTTACGGGGGCGAACACCGGGGAGCTGTTTTTT.

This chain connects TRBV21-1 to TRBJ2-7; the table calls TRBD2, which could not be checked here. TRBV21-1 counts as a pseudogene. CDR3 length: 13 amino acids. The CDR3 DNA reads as TGTGCCAGCAGCTCCCCCGGGGGGGACGCCTTGTCCGTC. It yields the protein CASSSPGGDALSV.

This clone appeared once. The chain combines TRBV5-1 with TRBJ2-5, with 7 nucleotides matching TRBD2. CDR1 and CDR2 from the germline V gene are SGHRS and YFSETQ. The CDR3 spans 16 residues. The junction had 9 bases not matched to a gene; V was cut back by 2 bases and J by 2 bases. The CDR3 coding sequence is TGCGCCAGCAGCTTAGCGGGGCGACACCCTCAAGAGACCCAGTACTTC. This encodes CASSLAGRHPQETQYF. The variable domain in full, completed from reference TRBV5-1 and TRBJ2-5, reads KAGVTQTPRYLIKTRGQQVTLSCSPISGHRSVSWYQQTPGQGLQFLFEYFSETQRNKGNFPGRFSGRQFSNSRSEMNVSTLELGDSALYLCASSLAGRHPQETQYFGPGTRLLVL.

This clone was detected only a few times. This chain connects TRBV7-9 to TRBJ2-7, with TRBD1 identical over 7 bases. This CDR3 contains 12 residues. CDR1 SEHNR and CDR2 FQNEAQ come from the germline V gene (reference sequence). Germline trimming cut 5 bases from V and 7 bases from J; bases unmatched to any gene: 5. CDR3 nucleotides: TGTGCCAGCAGCCTTGGGACAGCGGAGCAGTACGTC. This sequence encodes CASSLGTAEQYV.

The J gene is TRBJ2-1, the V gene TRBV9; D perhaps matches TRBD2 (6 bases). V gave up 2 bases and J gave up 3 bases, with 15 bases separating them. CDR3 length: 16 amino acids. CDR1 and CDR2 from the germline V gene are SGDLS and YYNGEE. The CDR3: CASSVGGAGLYNEQFF. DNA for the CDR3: TGTGCCAGCAGCGTTGGCGGGGCTGGGCTCTACAATGAGCAGTTCTTC.

CDR3 residues: CASSLASSSEQYV. In DNA, the CDR3 is TGTGCCAGCAGCCTAGCCAGTAGCTCCGAGCAGTACGTC. V and J are TRBV7-8 and TRBJ2-7, with TRBD2 as a possible D gene (5 bases). Germline CDR1 reads SGHVS; CDR2 reads FQNEAQ. The CDR3 is 13 residues long.

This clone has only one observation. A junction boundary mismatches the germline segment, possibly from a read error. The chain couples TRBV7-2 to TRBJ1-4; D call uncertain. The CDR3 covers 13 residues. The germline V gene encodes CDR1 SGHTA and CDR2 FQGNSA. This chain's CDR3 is CASSLARNEKLFF. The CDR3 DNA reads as TGTGCCAGCAGCCTAGCTCGTAATGAAAAACTGTTTTTT.

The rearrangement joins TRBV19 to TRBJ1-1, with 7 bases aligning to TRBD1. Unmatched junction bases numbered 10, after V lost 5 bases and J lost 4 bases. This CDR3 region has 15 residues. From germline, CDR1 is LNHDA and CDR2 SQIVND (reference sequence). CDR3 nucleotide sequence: TGTGCCAGTAGTTTTCGACAGGGAGGAGGCACTGAAGCTTTCTTT. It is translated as CASSFRQGGGTEAFF.

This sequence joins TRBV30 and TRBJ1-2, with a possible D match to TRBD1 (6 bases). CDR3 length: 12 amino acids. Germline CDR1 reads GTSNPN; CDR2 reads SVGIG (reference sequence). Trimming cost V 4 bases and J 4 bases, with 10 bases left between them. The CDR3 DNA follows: TGTGCCTGGACCGGACAGTTCTATGGCTACACCTTC. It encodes CAWTGQFYGYTF.

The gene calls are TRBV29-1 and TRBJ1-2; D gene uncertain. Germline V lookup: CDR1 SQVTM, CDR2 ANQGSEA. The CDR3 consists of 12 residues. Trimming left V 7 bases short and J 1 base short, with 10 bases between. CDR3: CSAGLHNYGYTF. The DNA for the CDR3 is TGCAGCGCCGGACTCCATAACTATGGCTACACCTTC.

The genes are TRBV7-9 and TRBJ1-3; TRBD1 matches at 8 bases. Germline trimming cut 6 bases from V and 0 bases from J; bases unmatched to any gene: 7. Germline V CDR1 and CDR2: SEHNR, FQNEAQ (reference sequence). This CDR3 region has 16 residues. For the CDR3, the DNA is TGTGCCAGCAGTCAGGGGGCAGGGGGCTCTGGAAACACCATATATTTT. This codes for CASSQGAGGSGNTIYF. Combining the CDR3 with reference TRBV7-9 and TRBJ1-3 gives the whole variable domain DTGVSQNPRHKITKRGQNVTFRCDPISEHNRLYWYRQTLGQGPEFLTYFQNEAQLEKSRLLSDRFSAERPKGSFSTLEIQRTEQGDSAMYLCASSQGAGGSGNTIYFGEGSWLTVV.

The CDR3 nucleotides read TGTGCCAGCAGCTTGTTGGCGGGGGCCGGAGAGACCCAGTACTTC. Translated: CASSLLAGAGETQYF. The gene calls are TRBV5-4 and TRBJ2-5, with a possible D match to TRBD2 (7 bases). Germline values: CDR1 SGHNT, CDR2 YYREEE (reference sequence). V lost 1 base and J 4 bases, leaving 14 bases between the germline ends. The CDR3 length is 15 residues.

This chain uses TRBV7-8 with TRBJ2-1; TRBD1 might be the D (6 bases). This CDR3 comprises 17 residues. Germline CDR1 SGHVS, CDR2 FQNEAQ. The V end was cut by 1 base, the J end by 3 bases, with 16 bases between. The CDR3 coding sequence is TGTGCCAGCAGCTTAGTAGGTGGGCAGGGGATCTACAATGAGCAGTTCTTC. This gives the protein CASSLVGGQGIYNEQFF.

The CDR3 loop reads CASSPFGDTQYF. The CDR3 nucleotides read TGTGCCAGCAGCCCCTTCGGTGATACGCAGTATTTT. The chain couples TRBV5-8 to TRBJ2-3; D ambiguous. The germline V gene has CDR1 SGHTS and CDR2 YDEGEE. Trimming cost V 4 bases and J 6 bases, with 9 bases left between them. This CDR3 comprises 12 residues.

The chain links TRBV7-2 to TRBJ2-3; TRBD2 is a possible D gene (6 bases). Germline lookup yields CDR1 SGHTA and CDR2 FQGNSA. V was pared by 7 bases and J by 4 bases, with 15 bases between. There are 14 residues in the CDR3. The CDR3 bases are TGTGCCAGCACCCCAGGCGGGACGGCAGATACGCAGTATTTT. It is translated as CASTPGGTADTQYF.

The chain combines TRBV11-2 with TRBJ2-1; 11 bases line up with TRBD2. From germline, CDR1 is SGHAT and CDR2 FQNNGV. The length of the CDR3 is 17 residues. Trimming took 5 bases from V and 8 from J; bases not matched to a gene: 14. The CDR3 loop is CASSATQTSGAAYEQFF. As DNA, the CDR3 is TGTGCCAGCAGCGCGACCCAGACTAGCGGGGCAGCCTATGAGCAGTTCTTC.

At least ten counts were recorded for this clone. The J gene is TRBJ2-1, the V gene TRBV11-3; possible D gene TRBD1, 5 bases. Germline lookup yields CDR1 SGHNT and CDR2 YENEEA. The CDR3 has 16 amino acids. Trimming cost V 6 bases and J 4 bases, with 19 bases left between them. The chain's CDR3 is CASSTLYGRGYNEQFF. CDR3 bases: TGTGCCAGCAGTACGCTGTACGGAAGGGGTTACAATGAGCAGTTCTTC.

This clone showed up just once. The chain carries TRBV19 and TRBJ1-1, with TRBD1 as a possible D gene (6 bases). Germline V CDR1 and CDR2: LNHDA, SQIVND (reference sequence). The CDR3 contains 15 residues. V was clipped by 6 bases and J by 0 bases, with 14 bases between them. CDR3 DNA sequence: TGTGCCAGTAGGACCCAGACAGGATTGAACACTGAAGCTTTCTTT. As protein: CASRTQTGLNTEAFF.